A single sample gave rise to the 2 T cell receptor beta chains below, sequenced in a study of T cell changes during pregnancy in multiple sclerosis. Sequencing was performed with immunoSEQ multiplex PCR; in TCRdb, only in-frame clones are kept and a portion is missing. This table has over 50,000 clones, less than 95% appearing once. Sequences were derived from peripheral blood, sampled in the first trimester of pregnancy. The receptor set was obtained from a female donor in good health, enrolled as a control in a pregnancy study.

The chain has TRBV11-3 and TRBJ2-7; 12 bases map to TRBD2. The CDR3 is 16 amino acids. V shed 4 bases, J shed 1 base, and the junction held 5 bases outside the gene matches. Germline values: CDR1 SGHNT, CDR2 YENEEA. DNA of the CDR3: TGTGCCAGCAGCTCGCCCGGGACTAGCGGGTCCTACGAGCAGTACTTC. It codes for CASSSPGTSGSYEQYF.

The CDR3 bases are TGCGCCAGCAGCTTGGCCTATGGCGGGGGCTACAATGAGCAGTTCTTC. Translated, it gives CASSLAYGGGYNEQFF. V gene TRBV5-1 combines with J gene TRBJ2-1, with 7 bases matching TRBD2. V shed 0 bases, J shed 3 bases, and the junction held 6 bases outside the gene matches. The CDR3 is 16 amino acids. Germline V gene data show CDR1 as SGHRS and CDR2 as YFSETQ.